The 20 T cell receptor beta chains presented below share a single source sample, sequenced in a study of T cell responses to AZD1222 COVID-19 vaccine. Repertoires were generated with immunoSEQ multiplex PCR, while TCRdb's copy carries only in-frame clones and drops some. The sample carries 200,000 to 250,000 clones, about 92% recorded once. This material consisted of peripheral blood, taken on day 0 of MenACWY control vaccination. The receptors were gathered from an adult in good health.

The chain recombines TRBV5-5 with TRBJ1-5, with D perhaps TRBD1 (5 bases). V lost 0 bases, J lost 1 base, and 8 bases lay in between. CDR1 is SGHKS, CDR2 YYEKEE, per germline (reference sequence). There are 15 residues in the CDR3. The CDR3 region is CASSLAQGSNQPQHF. In DNA form, the CDR3 reads TGTGCCAGCAGCTTGGCTCAGGGAAGCAATCAGCCCCAGCATTTT.

This chain links TRBV6-5 with TRBJ1-2, with 9 bases matching TRBD1. This CDR3 has 15 amino acids. Germline CDR1 and CDR2: MNHEY and SVGAGI. V was pared by 6 bases and J by 3 bases, with 8 bases of the junction left unmatched. The CDR3 protein is CASRPLQGADYGYTF. DNA for the CDR3: TGTGCCAGCAGGCCCCTACAGGGGGCTGACTATGGCTACACCTTC.

The genes are TRBV6-6 and TRBJ2-5, with D tentatively TRBD1 (5 bases). V shed 3 bases and J shed 5 bases, with 10 bases lying between them. The germline CDR1 and CDR2 sequences are MNHNY and SVGAGI (reference sequence). The CDR3 covers 13 residues. The CDR3: CASSYRGRETQYF. The CDR3 nucleotides are TGTGCCAGCAGTTATAGGGGCCGGGAGACCCAGTACTTC.

V and J are TRBV28 and TRBJ2-7, with D hard to call. The V end was cut by 2 bases, the J end by 0 bases, with 2 bases between. From germline, CDR1 is MDHEN and CDR2 SYDVKM. The CDR3 totals 12 residues. This chain's CDR3 is CASSLNSYEQYF. As DNA, the CDR3 is TGTGCCAGCAGTTTAAACTCCTACGAGCAGTACTTC.

CDR3 sequence: CASSPSQLAGGTNTGELFF. The CDR3 coding sequence is TGTGCCAGCAGCCCTTCACAACTAGCGGGGGGGACGAACACCGGGGAGCTGTTTTTT. The genes are TRBV6-4 and TRBJ2-2; 13 bases are shared with TRBD2. V was clipped by 6 bases and J by 0 bases; unmatched bases: 10. The CDR3 extends over 19 amino acids. CDR1 and CDR2 (germline): MRHNA, SNTAGT.

This sequence joins TRBV28 and TRBJ2-7, with 11 bases that match TRBD1. The V and J ends lost 7 bases and 3 bases, in that order; junction bases with no gene match: 8. CDR3 length: 15 residues. CDR1 and CDR2 from the germline V gene are MDHEN and SYDVKM. DNA of the CDR3: TGTGCCAGCATTCCGTCCGGGACAGGGGGCTACGAGCAGTACTTC. As protein: CASIPSGTGGYEQYF. Variable domain in full (rest from reference TRBV28 and TRBJ2-7): DVKVTQSSRYLVKRTGEKVFLECVQDMDHENMFWYRQDPGLGLRLIYFSYDVKMKEKGDIPEGYSVSREKKERFSLILESASTNQTSMYLCASIPSGTGGYEQYFGPGTRLTVT.

The V call is TRBV4-2, the J call TRBJ1-1; no clear D. V gave up 1 base and J gave up 4 bases, with 13 bases separating them. The CDR3 contains 15 residues. Germline V gene sequence: CDR1 LGHNA, CDR2 YNFKEQ. CDR3 sequence: CASSQANRGITEAFF. CDR3 nucleotides: TGTGCCAGCAGCCAAGCGAATCGGGGAATCACTGAAGCTTTCTTT.

This rearrangement joins TRBV11-2 to TRBJ1-2, with D maybe TRBD1 (5 bases). Deletions cut 2 bases from V and 4 bases from J, with 8 bases between. CDR3 size: 13 residues. Germline CDR1 SGHAT, CDR2 FQNNGV. For the CDR3, the DNA is TGTGCCAGCAGCTTAACGGGGGGCTATGGCTACACCTTC. Amino acids: CASSLTGGYGYTF.

This chain connects TRBV3-1 (or the pseudogene TRBV3-2) to TRBJ2-2; D is perhaps TRBD2 (5 bases). Germline V gene lookup returns CDR1 LGHDT and CDR2 YNNKEL (reference sequence). V lost 5 bases and J lost 3, with 13 bases in between. This CDR3 has 15 amino acids. CDR3 loop: CASSSRTGHTGELFF. The DNA for the CDR3 is TGTGCCAGCAGCTCACGGACTGGCCACACCGGGGAGCTGTTTTTT.

The chain recombines TRBV7-9 with TRBJ1-1; no firm D call. Per germline, CDR1 SEHNR and CDR2 FQNEAQ (reference sequence). V lost 3 bases to trimming and J lost 0 bases, with 8 bases between them. This CDR3 has 14 residues. The CDR3 DNA is TGTGCCAGCAGCTTGGTGCAGATGAACACTGAAGCTTTCTTT. Amino acids: CASSLVQMNTEAFF.

The chain links TRBV7-2 to TRBJ2-1, with D tentatively TRBD2 (6 bases). From germline, CDR1 is SGHTA and CDR2 FQGNSA. The V and J ends lost 0 bases and 1 base respectively, with 10 bases between them. This CDR3 region has 16 residues. The DNA for the CDR3 is TGTGCCAGCAGCTTAGCTGCAGGAGGGTCCTACAATGAGCAGTTCTTC. As protein: CASSLAAGGSYNEQFF.

This chain links TRBV15 with TRBJ1-1; D unresolved. CDR3 size: 15 residues. Germline loops: CDR1 LNHNV, CDR2 YYDKDF (reference sequence). The V end lost 3 bases, the J end lost 0 bases, and 11 bases lay between the germline ends. This CDR3 reads CATSRPGSLNTEAFF. The DNA for the CDR3 is TGTGCCACCAGCAGGCCCGGGTCCCTGAACACTGAAGCTTTCTTT. Combining the CDR3 with reference TRBV15 and TRBJ1-1 gives the whole variable domain DAMVIQNPRYQVTQFGKPVTLSCSQTLNHNVMYWYQQKSSQAPKLLFHYYDKDFNNEADTPDNFQSRRPNTSFCFLDIRSPGLGDTAMYLCATSRPGSLNTEAFFGQGTRLTVV.

This clone was recorded once. The rearrangement uses TRBV27 and TRBJ2-3, with no clear D. V was trimmed by 5 bases and J by 2 bases, leaving 17 bases between them. CDR1 is MNHEY and CDR2 is SMNVEV in the germline V gene (reference sequence). The CDR3 runs 16 residues. CDR3 loop: CASSDMASRFTDTQYF. DNA for the CDR3: TGTGCCAGCAGTGATATGGCGTCGCGGTTCACAGATACGCAGTATTTT.

This clone has a single count. The chain joins TRBV6-4 to TRBJ2-2, with 8 bases identical to TRBD2. From germline, CDR1 is MRHNA and CDR2 SNTAGT. V shed 6 bases and J 7 bases; nucleotides not matched to a gene: 7. The CDR3 covers 14 residues. The CDR3 sequence is CASRKSGGGGELFF. The CDR3 region has the DNA TGTGCCAGCAGAAAGAGCGGGGGTGGCGGGGAGCTGTTTTTT.

V usage is TRBV6-5 and J usage is TRBJ1-2, with unresolved D. This CDR3 region has 12 residues. The germline V and J ends were trimmed by 10 bases and 1 base, with 10 bases remaining between them. Germline V gene lookup returns CDR1 MNHEY and CDR2 SVGAGI. Here the CDR3 reads CATSSHNYGYTF. In nucleotides, the CDR3 is TGTGCCACCTCGTCCCATAACTATGGCTACACCTTC.

The chain links TRBV5-1 to TRBJ2-4, with D perhaps being TRBD1 or TRBD2 (6 bases each). Trimming pared 0 bases from V and 0 bases from J, leaving 10 bases between. Per the germline V gene, CDR1 is SGHRS and CDR2 is YFSETQ. This CDR3 has 16 residues. The DNA for the CDR3 is TGCGCCAGCAGCTTGGAGGGGGGCCTAGCCAAAAACATTCAGTACTTC. It codes for CASSLEGGLAKNIQYF.

This chain connects TRBV30 to TRBJ1-2; the match to TRBD1 covers 12 bases. From germline, CDR1 is GTSNPN and CDR2 SVGIG (reference sequence). The CDR3 runs 16 residues. Germline trimming cut 4 bases from V and 8 bases from J; bases unmatched to any gene: 14. The CDR3 sequence: CAWTPAGTGGAWGYTF. The CDR3 nucleotides read TGTGCCTGGACCCCCGCCGGGACAGGGGGCGCGTGGGGCTACACCTTC.

Only a few counts were recorded for this clone. The J gene is TRBJ1-5, the V gene TRBV30; no definite D call. The CDR3 loop spans 12 amino acids. Germline values: CDR1 GTSNPN, CDR2 SVGIG (reference sequence). Trimming removed 2 bases from V and 3 bases from J, with 5 bases in between. In DNA form, the CDR3 reads TGTGCCTGGAGTCCACCCAATCAGCCCCAGCATTTT. Protein product: CAWSPPNQPQHF.

This chain links TRBV9 with TRBJ2-3, with TRBD2 matching over 9 bases. CDR3 length: 16 residues. Germline V gene data show CDR1 as SGDLS and CDR2 as YYNGEE. The V segment lost 0 bases and the J segment 6 bases; nucleotides outside the gene matches: 8. The CDR3 region has the DNA TGTGCCAGCAGCGTAGAGGCGGGGGGGCCCGTGGATACGCAGTATTTT. Protein sequence: CASSVEAGGPVDTQYF.

The J gene is TRBJ1-5, the V gene TRBV12-3 or TRBV12-4; no definite D call. CDR3 length: 13 residues. Between the trimmed V and J ends, which lost 5 bases and 7 bases, there was a span of 12 bases. The CDR3 loop is CASSLSLNQPQHF. Written as DNA, the CDR3 is TGTGCCAGCAGTCTATCCCTGAACCAGCCCCAGCATTTT.